The text below deals with one T cell receptor beta chain. TCRdb's copy holds only in-frame clones and misses some; the assay was immunoSEQ multiplex PCR. The table has 160,000 or so clones, over 85% seen once; the top ten hold about a sixth. The CDR3 runs 17 residues. V trimming: 0 bases; J trimming: 2 bases; junction bases outside the gene matches: 7. The germline V gene has CDR1 LNHNV and CDR2 YYDKDF (reference sequence). These data are taken from a study of blood T cell repertoires in COVID-19. Study overall: PBMCs, B-cell-depleted T cells, or T cells were the source of the cDNA or gDNA that made up the material.

The V call is TRBV15, the J call TRBJ1-2; TRBD1 matches at 9 bases. Input material: peripheral blood. The clonotype was recovered from a man between 60 and 75 years old with active or convalescent COVID-19. In DNA, the CDR3 is TGTGCCACCAGCAGAGATCGTGGGACAGGGCAGAACTATGGCTACACCTTC. Its protein is CATSRDRGTGQNYGYTF.